These 19 T cell receptor beta chains were all obtained from the same sample, sequenced in a study of technical replicates of blood from several donors (dated by TCRdb to 2016 to 2017). Receptor amplification or capture employed the immunoSEQ multiplex PCR assay. Imported from immuneACCESS, the table was reduced by TCRdb to in-frame sequences with V and J called. These copies leave out some clones; in studies compared against another copy, an unresolved V gene accounts for under half, and the cause of the remainder is not known. The sample contains tens of thousands of clones, about 96% of them found a single time. Roughly 0.35% of the sample belongs to the ten largest clones. The sequencing input was T cells isolated from PBMCs. The receptors shown here come from a human donor in good health.

The V call is TRBV19, the J call TRBJ2-7; TRBD2 agrees at 15 bases. Germline trimming cut 4 bases from V and 5 bases from J; bases unmatched to any gene: 9. CDR1 and CDR2 from the germline V gene are LNHDA and SQIVND (reference sequence). The CDR3 has 17 residues. Here the CDR3 DNA reads TGTGCCAGTAGTACCCTTAGGACTAGCGGGAGGGTAAACGAGCAGTACTTC. Protein sequence: CASSTLRTSGRVNEQYF.

The chain carries TRBV6-5 and TRBJ2-5, with 7 nucleotides matching TRBD1. The CDR3 covers 14 residues. V trimming: 5 bases; J trimming: 3 bases; junction bases outside the gene matches: 6. Germline CDR1 is MNHEY and CDR2 is SVGAGI. The DNA of the CDR3 is TGTGCCAGCAGTCCTCGGGACAGCGAAGAGACCCAGTACTTC. It yields the protein CASSPRDSEETQYF.

The chain links TRBV11-3 to TRBJ2-5; D is perhaps TRBD2 (5 bases). The CDR3 is 11 residues long. Germline V lookup: CDR1 SGHNT, CDR2 YENEEA. Trimming took 4 bases from V and 5 from J, leaving 5 bases between them. The CDR3 DNA reads as TGTGCCAGCAGCTCGGGGGAGACCCAGTACTTC. Translating gives CASSSGETQYF.

Only one count was recorded for this clone. The chain uses TRBV4-3 and TRBJ1-4, with 7 bases identical to TRBD1. The CDR3 contains 16 residues. Looked up from germline, CDR1 is LGHNA and CDR2 is YSLEER. J gave up 4 bases and V 0 bases, and 5 bases lay outside the gene matches. The CDR3 spells CASSQDPGQDNEKLFF. The CDR3 nucleotides are TGCGCCAGCAGCCAAGATCCCGGACAGGATAATGAAAAACTGTTTTTT.

The chain employs TRBV9 and TRBJ1-4; 7 nucleotides match TRBD1. This CDR3 is built from 14 residues. Unmatched junction bases numbered 6, after V lost 3 bases and J lost 7 bases. The germline V gene encodes CDR1 SGDLS and CDR2 YYNGEE. CDR3 sequence: CASSGGTGAEKLFF. CDR3 coding DNA: TGTGCCAGCAGCGGCGGAACAGGGGCTGAAAAACTGTTTTTT.

V usage is TRBV6-5 and J usage is TRBJ2-5; D ambiguous. Gene TRBJ2-7 matches the end of the DNA better, so the J call may be wrong. The V gene's germline CDR1 is MNHEY and CDR2 SVGAGI. The CDR3 sequence is 15 residues long. CDR3 region: CASSSTSGASYEQYF. The DNA for the CDR3 is TGTGCCAGCAGTTCCACATCGGGTGCTTCCTACGAGCAGTACTTC.

The gene calls are TRBV10-1 and TRBJ2-2, with TRBD1 identical over 10 bases. Per the germline V gene, CDR1 is WNHNN and CDR2 is SYGVQD (reference sequence). V dropped 2 bases and J dropped 5; count of bases not matched to a gene: 5. This CDR3 has 16 residues. The CDR3 bases are TGCGCCAGCAGTGAGGGGACAGGGGTTCGGACCGGGGAGCTGTTTTTT. This translates into CASSEGTGVRTGELFF.

The sample holds one count of this clone. The rearrangement links TRBV15 to TRBJ2-3; TRBD1 aligns across 10 bases. This CDR3 is 17 amino acids long. CDR1 is LNHNV, CDR2 YYDKDF, per germline (reference sequence). With 4 bases clipped from V and 5 bases from J, the junction kept 12 bases outside the gene matches. Written as DNA, the CDR3 is TGTGCCACCAGCACCGGACAGGGGGTTAGGATAGGAGATACGCAGTATTTT. Translated, it gives CATSTGQGVRIGDTQYF. The whole variable domain, remainder taken from reference TRBV15 and TRBJ2-3, is DAMVIQNPRYQVTQFGKPVTLSCSQTLNHNVMYWYQQKSSQAPKLLFHYYDKDFNNEADTPDNFQSRRPNTSFCFLDIRSPGLGDTAMYLCATSTGQGVRIGDTQYFGPGTRLTVL.

The chain couples TRBV16 to TRBJ1-1; 8 bases line up with TRBD1. Losses at the gene ends were 2 bases for V and 1 base for J; bases not matched to a gene: 0. Germline V gene sequence: CDR1 KGHSY, CDR2 FQNENV. The CDR3 sequence is 14 residues long. This chain's CDR3 is CASSQGTGNTEAFF. In DNA form, the CDR3 reads TGTGCCAGCAGCCAAGGGACAGGGAACACTGAAGCTTTCTTT.

This chain joins TRBV7-9 and TRBJ2-5, with 7 bases fitting TRBD1. V was clipped by 4 bases and J by 8 bases; unmatched bases: 16. The CDR3 loop spans 16 amino acids. The germline CDR1 and CDR2 sequences are SEHNR and FQNEAQ (reference sequence). The CDR3 is CASSSRSRDSKRTQYF. DNA of the CDR3: TGTGCCAGCAGCTCACGGAGCCGGGACAGCAAGAGAACCCAGTACTTC.

The V call is TRBV9, the J call TRBJ1-1, with TRBD1 matching over 9 bases. Per the germline V gene, CDR1 is SGDLS and CDR2 is YYNGEE. V shed 4 bases, J shed 4 bases, and the junction held 8 bases outside the gene matches. This CDR3 has 15 residues. The CDR3 loop is CASSPRDRVGTEAFF. DNA of the CDR3: TGTGCCAGCAGCCCCAGGGACAGGGTGGGCACTGAAGCTTTCTTT.

V gene TRBV2 combines with J gene TRBJ2-7, with D uncertain. The CDR3 contains 13 residues. V lost 3 bases and J 2 bases, leaving 8 bases between the germline ends. The germline V gene encodes CDR1 SNHLY and CDR2 FYNNEI. CDR3 DNA: TGTGCCAGCAGTGACAGTGATGCCTACGAGCAGTACTTC. Translating it yields CASSDSDAYEQYF.

The rearrangement joins TRBV7-3 to TRBJ2-2; tentatively, D is TRBD2 (6 bases). CDR1 SGHTA and CDR2 FQGTGA come from the germline V gene. The CDR3 contains 14 residues. Trimming removed 2 bases at V and 6 bases at J, with 10 bases between. CDR3 amino acids: CASSLELAAGELFF. The DNA for the CDR3 is TGTGCCAGCAGCTTAGAACTAGCAGCCGGGGAGCTGTTTTTT.

J is TRBJ2-7 and V is TRBV14, with 7 bases identical to TRBD2. V was pared by 4 bases and J by 5 bases, with 11 bases of the junction left unmatched. From germline, CDR1 is SGHDN and CDR2 FVKESK. The CDR3 is 15 residues long. CDR3 region: CASSPRDYSRDEQYF. Here the CDR3 DNA reads TGTGCCAGCAGCCCCCGGGACTACTCTAGGGACGAGCAGTACTTC. Complete variable domain (other parts from reference TRBV14 and TRBJ2-7): EAGVTQFPSHSVIEKGQTVTLRCDPISGHDNLYWYRRVMGKEIKFLLHFVKESKQDESGMPNNRFLAERTGGTYSTLKVQPAELEDSGVYFCASSPRDYSRDEQYFGPGTRLTVT.

The chain employs TRBV2 and TRBJ2-2, with 7 bases fitting TRBD2. Unmatched junction bases numbered 3, after V lost 5 bases and J lost 6 bases. Germline-derived CDR1 and CDR2 are SNHLY and FYNNEI. This CDR3 has 13 residues. The CDR3 nucleotides read TGTGCCAGCAGTAGACTAGCTGCCGGGGAGCTGTTTTTT. Residues: CASSRLAAGELFF.

About this clone: At the DNA level, this CDR3 is encoded by other sequences in the same sample as well. The chain recombines TRBV19 with TRBJ1-1; D call uncertain. The CDR3 runs 11 residues. CDR1 is LNHDA, CDR2 SQIVND, per germline (reference sequence). The V and J ends lost 4 bases and 3 bases respectively, with 3 bases between them. The CDR3 coding sequence is TGTGCCAGTAGTACCTACACTGAAGCTTTCTTT. Protein product: CASSTYTEAFF.

The V and J genes are TRBV4-2 and TRBJ1-2; 8 positions agree with TRBD1. The CDR3 loop spans 18 amino acids. V dropped 1 base and J dropped 1; count of bases not matched to a gene: 11. The germline CDR1 and CDR2 sequences are LGHNA and YNFKEQ. CDR3 DNA sequence: TGTGCCAGCAGCCAAGGATGGCGCCCGACAGGGGATAACTATGGCTACACCTTC. This gives the protein CASSQGWRPTGDNYGYTF.

This clone has more than one count but fewer than ten. The chain is built from TRBV11-3 and TRBJ2-2, with TRBD2 as a possible D gene (6 bases). The CDR3 is 16 residues long. CDR1 and CDR2 from the germline V gene are SGHNT and YENEEA. V lost 3 bases to trimming and J lost 3 bases, with 14 bases between them. CDR3 sequence (DNA): TGTGCCAGCAGCTTGGGGCTCTGGGGGGACACCGGGGAGCTGTTTTTT. Translated, it gives CASSLGLWGDTGELFF.

This clone was counted only a few times. The chain combines TRBV2 with TRBJ2-7; 7 bases agree with TRBD1. Germline V gene lookup returns CDR1 SNHLY and CDR2 FYNNEI. The CDR3 contains 12 residues. After removal of 10 bases from V and 6 bases from J, the junction contained 9 bases not matched to a gene. The CDR3 coding sequence is TGTGCCATACGACAGGGAAAGGGCGAGCAGTACTTC. Its translation: CAIRQGKGEQYF.